This T cell receptor (beta chain) was found in a study of blood T cell repertoires in COVID-19. Overall study: Nucleic acid was either cDNA or gDNA, and it came from T cells, B-cell-depleted T cells, or PBMCs.

The Seattle patients joined while their infection was active and were tracked longitudinally afterward. TCRdb keeps only in-frame clones here, not all; method: immunoSEQ multiplex PCR. The data contain about 250,000 clones, roughly 88% of them singletons. The table lists this clone with a few counts. CDR3 size: 12 residues. Germline V gives CDR1 SGHNT, CDR2 YYREEE (reference sequence). V gave up 2 bases and J gave up 9 bases, with 6 bases separating them. This sequence joins TRBV5-4 and TRBJ1-6; no clear D gene. The clonotype originates from a woman in her 30s with COVID-19, enrolled during active disease. Sequenced material: peripheral blood. The CDR3 spells CASSFTSSPLHF. For the CDR3, the DNA is TGTGCCAGCAGCTTTACTAGTTCACCCCTCCACTTT.